This TCR beta chain originates from a study of T cell responses to AZD1222 COVID-19 vaccine. Study-wide results and limits: Clonal diversity may have been underestimated in mostly white British donors.

TCRdb keeps only in-frame clones here, not all; method: immunoSEQ multiplex PCR. Of roughly 150,000 clones listed, roughly nine tenths are singletons. CDR1 and CDR2 from the germline V gene are MNHEY and SVGAGI. The CDR3 has 15 residues. Losses at the gene ends were 0 bases for V and 3 bases for J; bases not matched to a gene: 5. Turning to this clone: Antigen specificity is unknown.

The genes are TRBV6-5 and TRBJ2-7, with 7 bases that match TRBD1. Sequencing was performed on peripheral blood, taken 28 days after the second AZD1222 dose. This TCR derives from an adult who received the AZD1222 COVID-19 vaccine. The CDR3 nucleotides are TGTGCCAGCAGTTACTCAGGGGGCGACCACTACGAGCAGTACTTC. Translation gives CASSYSGGDHYEQYF.